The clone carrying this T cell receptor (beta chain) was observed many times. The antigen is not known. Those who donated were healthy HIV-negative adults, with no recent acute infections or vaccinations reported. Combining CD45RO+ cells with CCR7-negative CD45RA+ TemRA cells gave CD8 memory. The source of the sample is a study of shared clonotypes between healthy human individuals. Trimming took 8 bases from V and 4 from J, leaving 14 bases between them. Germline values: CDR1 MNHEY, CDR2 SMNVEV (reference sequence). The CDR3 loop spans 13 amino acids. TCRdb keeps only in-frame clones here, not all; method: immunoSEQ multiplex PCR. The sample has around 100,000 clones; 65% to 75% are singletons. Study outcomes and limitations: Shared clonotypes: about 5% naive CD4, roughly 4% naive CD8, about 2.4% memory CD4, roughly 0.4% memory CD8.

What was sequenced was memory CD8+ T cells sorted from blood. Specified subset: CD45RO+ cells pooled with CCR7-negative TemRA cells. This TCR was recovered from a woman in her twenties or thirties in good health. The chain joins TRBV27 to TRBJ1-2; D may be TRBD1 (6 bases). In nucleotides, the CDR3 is TGTGCCAGCGGGTCAGGGGCCAGCTATGGCTACACCTTC. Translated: CASGSGASYGYTF.